Here is one TCR beta chain with its context. Antigen: not known. The CDR3 extends over 14 amino acids. V lost 9 bases and J lost 3; bases outside the gene matches: 5. Germline assignment: CDR1 MNHEY and CDR2 SVGAGI. This sample is drawn from a study of cytomegalovirus exposure and HLA in healthy donors. Whole-study findings and limits: In terms of immune exposure information, only CMV serostatus was available. Later on, a genetic analysis was performed. It linked a missense variant in DCLRE1C with V- and J-gene trimming of TCR beta. The study flagged 150 to 200 TCR beta chains as cytomegalovirus-associated.

This PCR relied on a set of 60 Vbeta primers and 13 Jbeta primers. Authors' methods: A later analysis tallied approximately 80 million unique TCR beta chains, 9 million to 12 million of them shared. Clones were read by immunoSEQ multiplex PCR, and TCRdb kept only the in-frame ones, dropping some. That table supplies the V and J calls and clone size; D and trimming were determined from the DNA. Found here are 50,000 to 75,000 clones, about 77% of them singletons; the top ten hold roughly 6.4%. This sequence joins TRBV6-5 and TRBJ2-3, with 11 bases lining up with TRBD1. Specimen: PBMCs. The sequence was collected from a man aged 25 to 45 in good health and CMV-seropositive. In DNA form, the CDR3 reads TGTGCCAGTCGAGGGACAGGGGGAACAGATACGCAGTATTTT. Its protein is CASRGTGGTDTQYF.